This TCR beta chain stems from a study of T cell responses to AZD1222 COVID-19 vaccine. For the study at large: Researchers grouped second doses given at about 4 or about 12 weeks into one pool. Broader study findings: Most donors were white British, females outnumbered males, and clonal diversity was possibly underestimated. Baseline testing showed seropositivity in only a handful of AZD1222 recipients.

Sequencing used immunoSEQ multiplex PCR; TCRdb keeps in-frame clones, though not all of them. The data contain about 98,000 clones, 84% of them singletons. In regard to this clone: Its target is unknown.

Sequenced here: peripheral blood, sampled on day 0 of AZD1222 vaccination. The sequence came from an adult in good health.

The CDR3 region is CASSQVSTSYEQYF. CDR3 nucleotide sequence: TGCGCCAGCAGCCAAGTGAGCACCTCCTACGAGCAGTACTTC. The J gene is TRBJ2-7, the V gene TRBV4-1, with D hard to call. The CDR3 contains 14 residues. Per germline, CDR1 MGHRA and CDR2 YSYEKL. V lost 1 base to trimming and J lost 0 bases, with 7 bases between them.